This T cell receptor (beta chain) was sequenced in a study of spatial heterogeneity in lung cancer. Study summary: The cohort: roughly 72 early-stage, untreated non-small cell lung cancer patients. PBMC collected at follow-up were sequenced when available, a median of around 2 years after resection.

MiXCR, run by TCRdb on the 5' RACE reads, gives a single entry per CDR3 protein. The sample consists of 35,000 to 45,000 distinct CDR3 sequences, just over 7.5% of them appearing once. Germline loops: CDR1 MNHEY, CDR2 SMNVEV (reference sequence). CDR3 length: 14 amino acids. V was trimmed by 1 base and J by 10 bases, leaving 11 bases between them. The time point here: blood at routine non-recurrence follow-up after resection. Sequencing was performed on whole RNA extracted from tumor and nontumor lung tissue, or from frozen PBMC, and the material was left unsorted. This clonotype has at least ten counts. Its antigen is currently unknown. General study points: Ubiquitous expanded tumor TCRs were seen in blood more at resection than at follow-up.

The sequencing here drew on PBMCs, taken at follow-up. The chain uses TRBV27 and TRBJ1-6; no clear D gene. The clonotype was recovered from a male donor with early-stage non-small cell lung cancer. The CDR3 sequence: CASSLLVPASPLHF. CDR3 nucleotide sequence: TGTGCCAGCAGTTTATTAGTCCCGGCCTCACCCCTCCACTTT.